The rows below give T cell receptor beta chains drawn from one sample of a study of shared clonotypes between healthy human individuals. The repertoire was sequenced with immunoSEQ multiplex PCR; TCRdb's copy has only in-frame clones and lacks some. The table shows about a million clones, with approximately 70% occurring only once. Sample: memory CD4+ T cells sorted from blood. Receptors were obtained from a man between 18 and 29 years old in good health. The conserved cysteine and the conserved F or W are not part of the CDR3 here. Some rows have no size entry. The others give once, few or many, or a class for an expanded clone.

V gene: TRBV5-1
J gene: TRBJ1-5
clone size: NA
CDR3 protein: ASSLEGLNQPQH

V gene: TRBV5-6
J gene: TRBJ2-5
clone size: NA
CDR3 protein: ASSSNAETQY

V gene: TRBV5-1
J gene: TRBJ2-1
clone size: NA
CDR3 protein: ASSLQGTSGYNEQF

V gene: TRBV4-1
J gene: TRBJ1-3
clone size: NA
CDR3 protein: ASSQADQAYSGNTIY

V gene: TRBV18
J gene: TRBJ2-6
clone size: NA
CDR3 protein: ASPRGSSGANVLT

V gene: TRBV6-1
J gene: TRBJ2-3
clone size: NA
CDR3 protein: ASRITSTDTQY

V gene: TRBV5-4
J gene: TRBJ1-2
clone size: NA
CDR3 protein: ASSETGDRYGYT

V gene: TRBV28
J gene: TRBJ1-4
clone size: NA
CDR3 protein: ASSLDRGEKLF

V gene: TRBV18
J gene: TRBJ1-1
clone size: few
CDR3 protein: ASSPQRVNTEAF

V gene: TRBV7-2
J gene: TRBJ2-3
clone size: once
CDR3 protein: ASSSGLHPDTQY

V gene: TRBV5-1
J gene: TRBJ1-5
clone size: NA
CDR3 protein: ASSLGQGSQPQH

V gene: TRBV5-4
J gene: TRBJ2-3
clone size: NA
CDR3 protein: ASRSGGARDTQY

V gene: TRBV4-1
J gene: TRBJ2-1
clone size: NA
CDR3 protein: ASSHSYYEQF

V gene: TRBV5-1
J gene: TRBJ1-3
clone size: NA
CDR3 protein: ASSLAGLAGNTIY

V gene: TRBV18
J gene: TRBJ1-2
clone size: NA
CDR3 protein: ASSPQPLVELDYT

V gene: TRBV11-1
J gene: TRBJ1-1
clone size: NA
CDR3 protein: ASSLGAGTEAF

V gene: TRBV19
J gene: TRBJ2-6
clone size: NA
CDR3 protein: ASSGFSGANVLT

V gene: TRBV9
J gene: TRBJ2-3
clone size: NA
CDR3 protein: ASSVTPGTGPTDTQY

V gene: TRBV5-1
J gene: TRBJ1-3
clone size: NA
CDR3 protein: ASSRTDSGNTIY

V gene: TRBV11-2
J gene: TRBJ1-2
clone size: NA
CDR3 protein: ASSYGTYGYT

V gene: TRBV2
J gene: TRBJ1-1
clone size: NA
CDR3 protein: ASSGRREAF

V gene: TRBV9
J gene: TRBJ1-4
clone size: NA
CDR3 protein: ASSLSGTGVEKLF

V gene: TRBV19
J gene: TRBJ1-1
clone size: NA
CDR3 protein: ASSPRQGRGTEAF

V gene: TRBV27
J gene: TRBJ2-3
clone size: NA
CDR3 protein: ASSYSDTADTQY

V gene: TRBV10-3
J gene: TRBJ2-7
clone size: NA
CDR3 protein: AITSGAVGSYEQY

V gene: TRBV12-5
J gene: TRBJ1-5
clone size: NA
CDR3 protein: ASGSGRGAGSNQPQH

V gene: TRBV4-3
J gene: TRBJ2-2
clone size: NA
CDR3 protein: ASSQAPGVLGELF

V gene: TRBV10-3
J gene: TRBJ2-7
clone size: NA
CDR3 protein: AISESRYEQY

V gene: TRBV4-3
J gene: TRBJ2-5
clone size: NA
CDR3 protein: ASSLDLAKETQY

V gene: TRBV18
J gene: TRBJ2-7
clone size: few
CDR3 protein: ASSPGTGTYEQY

V gene: TRBV7-9
J gene: TRBJ1-4
clone size: NA
CDR3 protein: ASSLGERGFPREKLF

V gene: TRBV7-2
J gene: TRBJ2-7
clone size: NA
CDR3 protein: ASSSHLTGISYEQY

V gene: TRBV19
J gene: TRBJ2-7
clone size: NA
CDR3 protein: ATAPGQVLSYEQY

V gene: TRBV7-2
J gene: TRBJ2-7
clone size: NA
CDR3 protein: ASSRSWTSGTEQY

V gene: TRBV5-1
J gene: TRBJ1-1
clone size: NA
CDR3 protein: ASSPVGPNTEAF

V gene: TRBV6-6
J gene: TRBJ2-5
clone size: NA
CDR3 protein: ASSYSGQQETQY

V gene: TRBV19
J gene: TRBJ2-3
clone size: few
CDR3 protein: ASKQAGRAGTDTQY

V gene: TRBV28
J gene: TRBJ1-5
clone size: NA
CDR3 protein: ASTGAWNQPQH

V gene: TRBV28
J gene: TRBJ1-3
clone size: NA
CDR3 protein: ASSLLPGQGKGNTIY

V gene: TRBV5-1
J gene: TRBJ2-2
clone size: NA
CDR3 protein: ASSGTATTTGELF

V gene: TRBV27
J gene: TRBJ2-1
clone size: NA
CDR3 protein: ASSPRWRNEQF

V gene: TRBV6-1
J gene: TRBJ2-4
clone size: NA
CDR3 protein: ASSERPKNIQY

V gene: TRBV2
J gene: TRBJ1-5
clone size: NA
CDR3 protein: ASNAGQVLGGNQPQH

V gene: TRBV6-6
J gene: TRBJ2-7
clone size: NA
CDR3 protein: ASSSLEGGEQY

V gene: TRBV2
J gene: TRBJ2-1
clone size: NA
CDR3 protein: ASSGQGVVGQF

V gene: TRBV27
J gene: TRBJ2-7
clone size: NA
CDR3 protein: ASSLGAGPYEQY

V gene: TRBV6-1
J gene: TRBJ1-5
clone size: NA
CDR3 protein: ASSEAVGQPQH

V gene: TRBV28
J gene: TRBJ2-7
clone size: NA
CDR3 protein: ASSSGTTGSYEQY

V gene: TRBV7-2
J gene: TRBJ2-6
clone size: NA
CDR3 protein: ASRDTGPGANVLT

V gene: TRBV28
J gene: TRBJ1-4
clone size: NA
CDR3 protein: ASPAARADNEKLF

V gene: TRBV20-1
J gene: TRBJ2-1
clone size: NA
CDR3 protein: SAALEGEQF

V gene: TRBV5-6
J gene: TRBJ1-4
clone size: few
CDR3 protein: ASSQDRATEKLF

V gene: TRBV19
J gene: TRBJ1-1
clone size: NA
CDR3 protein: ASSTTSNTEAF